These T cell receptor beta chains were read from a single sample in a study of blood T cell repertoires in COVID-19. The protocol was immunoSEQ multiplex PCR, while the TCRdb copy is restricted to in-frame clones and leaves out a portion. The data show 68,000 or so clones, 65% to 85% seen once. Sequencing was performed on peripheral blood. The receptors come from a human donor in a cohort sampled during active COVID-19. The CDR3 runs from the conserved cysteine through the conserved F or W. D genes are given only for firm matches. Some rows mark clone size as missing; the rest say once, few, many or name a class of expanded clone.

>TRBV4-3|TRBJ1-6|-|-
CASSQETGGNSPLHF
TGCGCCAGCAGCCAAGAGACAGGTGGTAATTCACCCCTCCACTTT
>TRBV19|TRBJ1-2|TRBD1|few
CASSIDRGNYGYTF
TGTGCCAGTAGTATTGACAGGGGGAACTATGGCTACACCTTC
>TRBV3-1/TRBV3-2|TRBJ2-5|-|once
CASSQGYRKETQYF
TGTGCCAGCAGCCAAGGGTACAGAAAAGAGACCCAGTACTTC
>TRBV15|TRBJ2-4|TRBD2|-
CATSPRLAGDNIAKNIQYF
TGTGCCACCAGCCCCAGACTAGCGGGGGATAACATAGCCAAAAACATTCAGTACTTC
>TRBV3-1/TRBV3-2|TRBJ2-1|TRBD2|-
CASSQSPGGLGSYNEQFF
TGTGCCAGCAGCCAATCGCCGGGGGGGCTGGGGTCCTACAATGAGCAGTTCTTC
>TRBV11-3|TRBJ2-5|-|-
CASSSVQGVGLQETQYF
TGTGCCAGCAGCTCTGTACAAGGGGTCGGCCTCCAAGAGACCCAGTACTTC
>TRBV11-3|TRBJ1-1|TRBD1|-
CASSFRGATEAFF
TGTGCCAGCAGCTTCAGGGGGGCGACTGAAGCTTTCTTT
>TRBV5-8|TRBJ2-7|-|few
CASSLGLISEQYF
TGTGCCAGCAGCTTGGGTCTAATCTCCGAGCAGTACTTC
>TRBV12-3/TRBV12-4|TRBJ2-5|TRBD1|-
CASRTGTMGTQYF
TGTGCCAGCAGGACAGGGACCATGGGGACCCAGTACTTC
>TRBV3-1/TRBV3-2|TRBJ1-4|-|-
CASSQDSGGTNEKLFF
TGTGCCAGCAGCCAAGATAGCGGGGGAACTAATGAAAAACTGTTTTTT
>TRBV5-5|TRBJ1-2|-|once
CASSWAPWVGYTF
TGTGCCAGCAGCTGGGCCCCCTGGGTCGGCTACACCTTC
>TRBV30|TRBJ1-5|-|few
CAWNPGYSNQPQHF
TGTGCCTGGAATCCGGGGTACAGCAATCAGCCCCAGCATTTT
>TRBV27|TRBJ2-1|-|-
CASSSRGGLPQNEQFF
TGTGCCAGCAGTTCAAGGGGGGGGTTACCCCAAAATGAGCAGTTCTTC
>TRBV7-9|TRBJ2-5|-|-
CASSGGLYPYF
TGTGCCAGCAGCGGGGGACTTTACCCGTACTTC
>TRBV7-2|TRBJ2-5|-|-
CASSLSTVGKLETQYF
TGTGCCAGCAGCTTATCGACAGTGGGCAAATTAGAGACCCAGTACTTC
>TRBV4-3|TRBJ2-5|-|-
CASSQDRASQETQYF
TGCGCCAGCAGCCAAGATCGCGCAAGCCAAGAGACCCAGTACTTC
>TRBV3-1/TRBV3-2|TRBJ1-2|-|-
CASSQTGFATF
TGTGCCAGCAGCCAAACGGGGTTTGCCACCTTC
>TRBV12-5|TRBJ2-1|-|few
CASGSPSSYNEQFF
TGTGCTAGTGGTAGTCCGAGCTCCTACAATGAGCAGTTCTTC
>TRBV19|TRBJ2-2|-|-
CASSRGSVTGELFF
TGTGCCAGTAGTCGGGGGTCCGTAACCGGGGAGCTGTTTTTT
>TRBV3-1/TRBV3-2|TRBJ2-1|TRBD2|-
CASSQTLAGAYNEQFF
TGTGCCAGCAGCCAAACACTAGCGGGGGCCTACAATGAGCAGTTCTTC
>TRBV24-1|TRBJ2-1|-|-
CATAPGHPHNEQFF
TGTGCCACCGCCCCGGGACACCCTCACAATGAGCAGTTCTTC
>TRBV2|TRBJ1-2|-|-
CASSGLPGGHGGYTF
TGTGCCAGCAGTGGCCTCCCCGGGGGGCACGGTGGCTACACCTTC
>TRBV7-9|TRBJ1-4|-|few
CASSSLTRRATNEKLFF
TGTGCCAGCAGCTCCCTTACTCGGCGGGCAACTAATGAAAAACTGTTTTTT
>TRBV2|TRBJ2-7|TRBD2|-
CASNSGGDTGHEQYF
TGTGCCAGCAATAGCGGGGGGGATACGGGCCACGAGCAGTACTTC
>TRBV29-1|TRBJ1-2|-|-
CSVEQPGYGYTF
TGCAGCGTTGAGCAACCAGGGTATGGCTACACCTTC
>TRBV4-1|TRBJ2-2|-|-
CASSHEGQNTGELFF
TGCGCCAGCAGCCATGAGGGACAAAACACCGGGGAGCTGTTTTTT
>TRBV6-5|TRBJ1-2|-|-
CASSYSIGGYNYGYTF
TGTGCCAGCAGTTACTCAATTGGCGGATATAACTATGGCTACACCTTC
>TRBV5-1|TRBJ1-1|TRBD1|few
CASSPGGQGATEAFF
TGCGCCAGCAGCCCAGGAGGACAGGGGGCCACTGAAGCTTTCTTT
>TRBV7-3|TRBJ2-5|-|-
CASSLTGGQETQYF
TGTGCCAGCAGCTTAACCGGGGGCCAAGAGACCCAGTACTTC
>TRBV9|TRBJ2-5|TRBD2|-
CASSVGTSGQETQYF
TGTGCCAGCAGCGTAGGGACTAGCGGGCAGGAGACCCAGTACTTC
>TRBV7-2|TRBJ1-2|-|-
CASSLGPGSHAYGYTF
TGTGCCAGCAGCTTAGGCCCCGGGTCACACGCCTATGGCTACACCTTC
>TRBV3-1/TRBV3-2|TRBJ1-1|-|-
CATGGVSATEAFF
TGTGCCACCGGGGGGGTGTCGGCCACTGAAGCTTTCTTT
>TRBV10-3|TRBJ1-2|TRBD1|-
CAIRETGSYGYTF
TGTGCCATCAGGGAGACAGGGTCCTATGGCTACACCTTC
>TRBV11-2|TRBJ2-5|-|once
CASSLDSRGTQYF
TGTGCCAGCAGCTTAGATTCCAGGGGCACCCAGTACTTC
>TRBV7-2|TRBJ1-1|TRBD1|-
CASSSPGGMKTEAFF
TGTGCCAGCAGCTCACCAGGGGGGATGAAAACTGAAGCTTTCTTT
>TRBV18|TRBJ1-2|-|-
CASSPTGNYGYTF
TGTGCCAGCTCACCAACAGGGAACTATGGCTACACCTTC
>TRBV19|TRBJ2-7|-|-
CASSINIAYEQYF
TGTGCCAGTAGTATTAATATAGCCTACGAGCAGTACTTC
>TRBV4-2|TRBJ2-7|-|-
CASSQVGRPSYEQYF
TGTGCCAGCAGCCAAGTAGGCAGGCCATCCTACGAGCAGTACTTC
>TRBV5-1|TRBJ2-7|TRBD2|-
CASSPTQTSGVGEQYF
TGCGCCAGCAGCCCGACACAGACTAGCGGGGTGGGCGAGCAGTACTTC
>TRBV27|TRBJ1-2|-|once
CASSWAGRDPNYGYTF
TGTGCCAGCAGTTGGGCGGGGAGGGACCCTAACTATGGCTACACCTTC
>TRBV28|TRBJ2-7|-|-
CASSRLQGYEQYF
TGTGCCAGCAGTCGACTACAGGGCTACGAGCAGTACTTC
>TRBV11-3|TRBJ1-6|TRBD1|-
CASSSWDRVNSPLHF
TGTGCCAGCAGCTCCTGGGACAGAGTCAATTCACCCCTCCACTTT
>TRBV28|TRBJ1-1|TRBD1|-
CASSPGGRVSEAFF
TGTGCCAGCAGTCCAGGGGGAAGGGTCTCTGAAGCTTTCTTT
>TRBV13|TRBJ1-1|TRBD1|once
CASSIYTPGQGATEAFF
TGTGCCAGCAGCATATATACTCCGGGACAGGGGGCCACTGAAGCTTTCTTT
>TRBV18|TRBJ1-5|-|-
CASSHRDVRDQPQHF
TGTGCCAGCTCACACAGGGATGTCAGAGATCAGCCCCAGCATTTT